This T cell receptor (beta chain) comes out of a study of blood T cell repertoires in COVID-19. Study context: The United States, Italy and Spain provided the acute and convalescent COVID-19 samples.

CDR1 is SGHVS, CDR2 FQNEAQ, per germline. V gave up 5 bases and J gave up 7 bases, with 10 bases separating them. The CDR3 runs 12 residues. Per the original methods: How many nucleated cells were present was estimated from reference gene primer amplification. Only in-frame clones appear in the TCRdb table, and some are missing; sequencing was by immunoSEQ multiplex PCR. V, J and clone size are taken as reported in that table, and D and trimming were inferred from the DNA itself. The repertoire has hundreds of thousands of clones, almost 90% of them found once; the top ten carry around 1.5%. The chain combines TRBV7-8 with TRBJ2-3; no clear D. The specimen sequenced was peripheral blood. The TCR comes from a man aged 80 or over with acute or convalescent COVID-19. The CDR3 DNA reads as TGTGCCAGCAGCCTACTATCGAATACGCAGTATTTT. Translation: CASSLLSNTQYF.